In this sample, the clone carrying this TCR beta chain turned up many times. Thyroid surgery was performed in patients who had received no treatment beforehand. TCRdb re-analyzed the PCR reads using MiXCR. The sample consists of about 25,000 clones, 20% to 25% of them appearing once. This sample was taken from a study of metastatic and nonmetastatic thyroid tumors. Study as a whole: Malignant thyroid and benign thyroid patients provided blood and tumor or nodule tissue whose repertoires were compared.

Sequencing was performed on blood. The clonotype originates from a male donor with papillary thyroid cancer or a benign thyroid nodule (not recorded which). Some clones in this sample may be carry-over from other donors' samples.

CDR3 amino acids: CASSTETGVGNTIYF. CDR3 in DNA: TGTGCCAGCTCAACCGAGACAGGGGTTGGAAACACCATATATTTT. The V call is TRBV18, the J call TRBJ1-3; 8 bases map to TRBD1. Losses at the gene ends were 5 bases for V and 3 bases for J; bases not matched to a gene: 6. The CDR3 has 15 amino acids. Germline loops: CDR1 KGHSH, CDR2 LQKENI. The variable domain in full, with the rest retrieved from reference TRBV18 and TRBJ1-3, is NAGVMQNPRHLVRRRGQEARLRCSPMKGHSHVYWYRQLPEEGLKFMVYLQKENIIDESGMPKERFSAEFPKEGPSILRIQQVVRGDSAAYFCASSTETGVGNTIYFGEGSWLTVV.